These 15 T cell receptor beta chains share one sample of origin, sequenced in a study of shared clonotypes between healthy human individuals. Generated by immunoSEQ multiplex PCR, the TCRdb table keeps only in-frame clones and is missing some. The sample has around 2,000,000 clones, about 95% seen once. The naive CD8 fraction comprised CD45RO-negative cells positively selected for CCR7 and excluded terminally differentiated effector memory CD45RA+ cells. Sequenced sample: naive CD8+ T cells sorted from blood. Receptors originate from a man younger than 30 in good health.

V and J are TRBV29-1 and TRBJ2-2; the D is unclear. In germline, CDR1 is SQVTM, CDR2 ANQGSEA. V was pared by 6 bases and J by 4 bases, with 6 bases between. The CDR3 totals 11 residues. Here the CDR3 DNA reads TGCAGCGTGAGCGTCACCGGGGAGCTGTTTTTT. It encodes CSVSVTGELFF.

The rearrangement links TRBV7-8 to TRBJ2-7; 10 nucleotides align to TRBD2. CDR1 is SGHVS and CDR2 is FQNEAQ in the germline V gene. The CDR3 loop spans 14 amino acids. J lost 2 bases, V lost 5 bases, and 3 bases had no gene match. CDR3 sequence reads: CASSVLAGPYEQYF. In DNA, the CDR3 is TGTGCCAGCAGCGTACTAGCGGGGCCCTACGAGCAGTACTTC.

V usage is TRBV9 and J usage is TRBJ1-1; D not resolved. The germline V and J ends were trimmed by 0 bases and 5 bases, with 11 bases remaining between them. In germline, CDR1 is SGDLS, CDR2 YYNGEE. The CDR3 consists of 14 residues. The CDR3 sequence: CASSVGIGGTEAFF. The CDR3 nucleotides read TGTGCCAGCAGCGTAGGAATAGGAGGGACTGAAGCTTTCTTT.

Comments on this clone: The same CDR3 can be traced to other DNA sequences in this sample. This chain joins TRBV6-5 and TRBJ2-3; a possible D gene is TRBD2 (5 bases). The V gene's germline CDR1 is MNHEY and CDR2 SVGAGI. V lost 3 bases, J lost 2 bases, and 9 bases lay in between. There are 14 residues in the CDR3. CDR3 amino acids: CASSYEGPTDTQYF. The CDR3 coding sequence is TGTGCCAGCAGTTATGAGGGCCCCACAGATACGCAGTATTTT.

This chain connects TRBV5-6 to TRBJ2-7; a possible D gene is TRBD2 (6 bases). Trimming took off 4 bases at V and 3 bases at J, with 14 bases between the two ends. CDR3 length: 14 amino acids. The V gene's germline CDR1 is SGHDT and CDR2 YYEEEE. CDR3: CASSPGLQNYEQYF. Written as DNA, the CDR3 is TGTGCCAGCAGCCCGGGACTGCAAAACTACGAGCAGTACTTC.

The genes are TRBV29-1 and TRBJ1-1; D perhaps matches TRBD1 (5 bases). CDR1 and CDR2 from the germline V gene are SQVTM and ANQGSEA. The CDR3 has 13 residues. Trimming stripped 1 base from V and 1 base from J, with 7 bases between. CDR3 residues: CSVEVGGNTEAFF. The CDR3 DNA is TGCAGCGTTGAAGTCGGGGGGAACACTGAAGCTTTCTTT.

Concerning this clone itself: The identical CDR3 is also encoded by other nucleotide sequences in the sample. J is TRBJ2-7 and V is TRBV4-3; unclear D gene. V dropped 0 bases and J dropped 3 bases, with 6 bases sitting between them. The CDR3 is made up of 13 amino acids. Germline V CDR1 and CDR2: LGHNA, YSLEER. This chain's CDR3 is CASSQDWGYEQYF. In DNA, the CDR3 is TGCGCCAGCAGCCAAGATTGGGGCTACGAGCAGTACTTC.

This chain joins TRBV18 and TRBJ2-1; D gene ambiguous. In germline, CDR1 is KGHSH, CDR2 LQKENI. This CDR3 comprises 11 residues. V dropped 4 bases and J dropped 7 bases, with 5 bases sitting between them. This CDR3 is CASSLGNEQFF. For the CDR3, the DNA is TGTGCCAGCTCACTAGGGAATGAGCAGTTCTTC.

A word on this clone: In the same sample, other DNA sequences code for this CDR3. The chain is built from TRBV6-1 and TRBJ1-1; 9 positions match TRBD1. Germline CDR1 MNHNS, CDR2 SASEGT. The CDR3 runs 15 residues. The junction had 5 bases not matched to a gene; V was cut back by 6 bases and J by 0 bases. Here the CDR3 reads CASSEGQGMNTEAFF. The CDR3 DNA sequence: TGTGCCAGCAGCGAGGGACAGGGTATGAACACTGAAGCTTTCTTT.

The V and J genes are TRBV9 and TRBJ2-1; no definite D call. The V end was cut by 1 base, the J end by 8 bases, with 13 bases between. The CDR3 is 14 amino acids. From germline, CDR1 is SGDLS and CDR2 YYNGEE. CDR3 protein: CASSVTGTPDEQFF. CDR3 sequence (DNA): TGTGCCAGCAGCGTAACGGGCACCCCCGATGAGCAGTTCTTC.

The chain carries TRBV11-2 and TRBJ2-1, with TRBD1 matching over 12 bases. The CDR3 runs to 15 residues. Trimming at V came to 3 bases and at J to 8 bases, leaving 5 bases not matched to a gene. Germline CDR1 and CDR2: SGHAT and FQNNGV. This CDR3 reads CASSLTGQGAHEQFF. CDR3 DNA: TGTGCCAGCAGCTTGACGGGACAGGGGGCCCATGAGCAGTTCTTC.

J is TRBJ2-2 and V is TRBV4-3; TRBD2 aligns across 11 bases. The CDR3 length is 17 residues. Germline V lookup: CDR1 LGHNA, CDR2 YSLEER. Trimming cost V 1 base and J 7 bases; bases outside gene matches: 8. The CDR3 protein is CASSQGVAGGLDGELFF. The CDR3 nucleotides are TGCGCCAGCAGCCAAGGCGTAGCGGGAGGGCTAGACGGGGAGCTGTTTTTT.

Only one count was recorded for this clone. The V call is TRBV2, the J call TRBJ1-5; D remains ambiguous. V gave up 4 bases and J gave up 2 bases, with 12 bases separating them. The CDR3 is made up of 15 amino acids. Per germline, CDR1 SNHLY and CDR2 FYNNEI. CDR3 sequence (DNA): TGTGCCAGCAGTGTTGGCTTGCAAGGCAATCAGCCCCAGCATTTT. It translates to CASSVGLQGNQPQHF.

This chain joins TRBV9 and TRBJ1-4; TRBD1 might be the D (6 bases). The germline V gene encodes CDR1 SGDLS and CDR2 YYNGEE. The V gene lost 4 bases and the J gene lost 3 bases, with 13 bases spanning the gap. The CDR3 has 15 residues. The CDR3 bases are TGTGCCAGCAGCCCTACAGGGAACCCTAATGAAAAACTGTTTTTT. Amino acid sequence: CASSPTGNPNEKLFF.

Notes on this clone: This sample also contains other DNA sequences that code for the same CDR3. The chain links TRBV5-6 to TRBJ2-7; no definite D call. The V and J ends lost 1 base and 0 bases respectively, with 5 bases between them. The germline CDR1 and CDR2 sequences are SGHDT and YYEEEE. CDR3 size: 13 residues. Here the CDR3 reads CASSLYSSYEQYF. The CDR3 DNA reads as TGTGCCAGCAGCTTGTACAGCTCCTACGAGCAGTACTTC.